The present T cell receptor beta chain was sequenced within a study of T cell responses to AZD1222 COVID-19 vaccine. On this clone: Its cognate antigen is unknown.

Clones were sequenced by immunoSEQ multiplex PCR, and TCRdb holds only the in-frame ones, with some missing. This table has fewer than 200,000 clones, 88% appearing once. V dropped 5 bases and J dropped 11; count of bases not matched to a gene: 9. Germline V gene lookup returns CDR1 MNHEY and CDR2 SMNVEV (reference sequence). This CDR3 region has 13 residues. Study-level points and caveats: Nearly half of spike-specific TCRs reportedly target unmutated variant regions. Donors were chiefly white British, with a greater number of females, and clonal diversity was perhaps underestimated. Dominant CD4 TCR responses targeted spike regions 160-218 and 743-854.

The rearrangement uses TRBV27 and TRBJ1-1; 9 positions agree with TRBD1. The sequence derives from an adult who received the AZD1222 COVID-19 vaccine. The sequences come from peripheral blood, collected 28 days after the second AZD1222 dose. The CDR3 region is CASSGTGHWEAFF. The CDR3 DNA is TGTGCCAGCAGTGGGACAGGGCATTGGGAGGCTTTCTTT.